This record concerns one T cell receptor (beta chain) sequence. The sample holds a few counts of this clonotype. The specificity of this receptor is unknown. No base quality values were provided; no much bigger clone lies one nucleotide off. This sample was taken from a study of identical twins (dated by TCRdb to 2016 to 2018). With regard to the full study: TCR alpha and beta repertoires from monozygotic twins, unrelated adults of various ages and cord blood were deep-sequenced to test whether fetal clonotypes persist. Replicate twin experiments were performed at different times using different library preparation protocols to rule out contamination.

What the authors observed across the whole study: Because the same donors could not be followed over many years, the conclusions relied on cross-sectional statistical analysis. Zero-insertion analyses could be partly confounded by invariant T cells such as MAIT and iNKT, although diverse VJ usage argued against such confounding for most clonotypes. The excess sharing between twins in beta out-of-frame sequences was weaker because fewer shared sequences reduced the signal-to-noise ratio. Abundant cord blood beta clonotypes had fewer insertions, young adult naive repertoires showed a similar but weaker trend, and memory repertoires showed no such trend. Compared with coincidental sharing between unrelated individuals, out-of-frame TCR alpha sequences shared between twins had an excess of sequences with low generation probability. In monozygotic twins, recombination models systematically underestimated out-of-frame TCR alpha sharing, but the models matched the sharing seen between unrelated individuals.

The V and J ends are trimmed by 4 bases and 2 bases, leaving 17 bases between them. Spanning cysteine to phenylalanine, the CDR3 consists of 16 amino acids. Only the CDR3 part of the read is kept: 48 bases, read in frame from the first base. The germline V gene gives CDR1 as MRHNA and CDR2 as SNTAGT. The library came from 5' RACE. Reads for this sample came from an Illumina HiSeq 2000. A universal primer binding site was added through template switching, and the final cDNA carried a unique molecular identifier so that TCR cDNA molecules could be counted accurately. First-strand cDNA for TCR alpha and beta chains was synthesized from specific primers in the conserved constant-segment region. To control for contamination, each cDNA library was double barcoded with a SMART-Mk sample barcode plus Illumina barcodes. TruSeq adapter sequences and Illumina sample barcodes were added in two successive PCR steps. TCR alpha and beta cDNA libraries were sequenced on the Illumina HiSeq platform with custom primers. The published analysis was carried out like this. MiGEC processed the raw reads to extract unique molecular identifiers, while MiXCR was used to determine the CDR3 positions. Recombination models were inferred per individual with the repgenHMM and IGoR tools using an EM algorithm. Shared clonotype analysis was performed with the tcR package in R, normalizing sharing by the product of cloneset sizes. To study raw recombination free of thymic and clonal selection effects, out-of-frame nonproductive sequences were analyzed. TCRdb cleaned the public reads at Q25 with fastp, built clones with MiXCR and kept in-frame beta chains. All rows with the same CDR3 protein become a single entry with the most common DNA and genes. These V and J calls rely on TCRdb rather than the paper's analysis. Recorded for this sample are 1.5 million to 2 million distinct CDR3 sequences; more than 30% of them occurred a single time. In total, the top ten clones hold around 0.3% of the sample.

Only healthy Caucasian donors were included. This sequence originates from a newborn girl in good health. The rearranged chain carries TRBV6-4 and TRBJ1-1; TRBD1 is a weak D gene call, 6 bases matching. Sequenced: cord blood. The CDR3 has the sequence CASSVTSGTLNTEAFF. The DNA is TGTGCCAGCAGTGTCACCTCCGGGACACTCAACACTGAAGCTTTCTTT.